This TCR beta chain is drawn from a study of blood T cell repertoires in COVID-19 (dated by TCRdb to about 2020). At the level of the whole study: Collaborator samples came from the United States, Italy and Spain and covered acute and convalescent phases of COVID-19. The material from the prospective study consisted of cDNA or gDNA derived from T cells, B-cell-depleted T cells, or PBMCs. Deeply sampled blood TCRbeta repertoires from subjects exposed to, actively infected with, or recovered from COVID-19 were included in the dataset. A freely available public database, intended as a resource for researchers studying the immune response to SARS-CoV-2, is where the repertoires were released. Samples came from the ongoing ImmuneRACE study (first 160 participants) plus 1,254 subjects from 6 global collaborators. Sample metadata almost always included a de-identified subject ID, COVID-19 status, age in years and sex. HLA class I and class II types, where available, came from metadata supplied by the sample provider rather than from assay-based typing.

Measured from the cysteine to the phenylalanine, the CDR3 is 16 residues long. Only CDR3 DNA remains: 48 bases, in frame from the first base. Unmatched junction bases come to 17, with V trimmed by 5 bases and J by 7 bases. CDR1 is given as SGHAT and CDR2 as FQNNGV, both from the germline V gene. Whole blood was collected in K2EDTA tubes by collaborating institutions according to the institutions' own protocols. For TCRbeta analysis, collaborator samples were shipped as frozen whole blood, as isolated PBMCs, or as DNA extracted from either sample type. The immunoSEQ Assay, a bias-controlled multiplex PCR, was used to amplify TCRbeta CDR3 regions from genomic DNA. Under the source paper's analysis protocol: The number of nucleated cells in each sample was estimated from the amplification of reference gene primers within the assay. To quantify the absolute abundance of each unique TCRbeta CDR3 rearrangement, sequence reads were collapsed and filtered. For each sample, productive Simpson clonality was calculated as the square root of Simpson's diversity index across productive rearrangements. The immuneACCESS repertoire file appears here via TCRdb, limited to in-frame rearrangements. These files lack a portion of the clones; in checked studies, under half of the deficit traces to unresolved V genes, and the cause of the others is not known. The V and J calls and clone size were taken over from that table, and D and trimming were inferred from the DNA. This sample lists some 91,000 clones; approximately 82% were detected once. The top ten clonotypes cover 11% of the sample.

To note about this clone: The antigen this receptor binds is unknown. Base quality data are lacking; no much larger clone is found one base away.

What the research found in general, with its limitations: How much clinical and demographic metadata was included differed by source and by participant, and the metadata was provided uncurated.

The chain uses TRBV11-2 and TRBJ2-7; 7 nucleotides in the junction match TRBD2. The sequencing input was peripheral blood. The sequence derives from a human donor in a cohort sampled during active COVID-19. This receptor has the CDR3 CASSLSPQRGLGEQYF. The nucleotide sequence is TGTGCCAGCAGCCTCAGCCCCCAGCGGGGTCTGGGGGAGCAGTACTTC.